The 27 T cell receptor beta chains given below trace back to one sample, sequenced in a study of T cells in Graves' hyperthyroidism and ophthalmopathy. Template material for amplifying TCR beta CDR3 regions consisted of RNA transcripts. The HTBI primer set served for first-round RT-PCR of the TCR CDR3. TCRdb analysed the multiplex PCR reads with MiXCR anew, one entry per CDR3 protein. The table shows over 250,000 distinct CDR3 sequences, with about a sixth occurring only once. Sequencing was carried out using blood. These receptor sequences come from an older woman with Graves' ophthalmopathy.

This clonotype was counted a few times. V gene TRBV20-1 combines with J gene TRBJ2-7; 10 bases agree with TRBD2. Per the germline V gene, CDR1 is DFQATT and CDR2 is SNEGSKA (reference sequence). The CDR3 spans 13 residues. Trimming cost V 6 bases and J 6 bases; bases outside gene matches: 8. CDR3 DNA sequence: TGCAGTGCGAGACTCAGCGGGAGGGGCGAGCAGTACTTC. It codes for CSARLSGRGEQYF.

This clonotype was recorded at least ten times. The rearrangement joins TRBV2 to TRBJ2-2; unclear D gene. Between the trimmed V and J ends, which lost 7 bases and 0 bases, there was a span of 9 bases. Germline CDR1 is SNHLY and CDR2 is FYNNEI. This CDR3 is built from 14 residues. The CDR3, as DNA: TGTGCCAGCAAGCTGGAGTCGAACACCGGGGAGCTGTTTTTT. This encodes CASKLESNTGELFF.

This sequence joins TRBV7-9 and TRBJ1-2, with 9 nucleotides matching TRBD1. The ends lost 5 bases at V and 6 bases at J; junction bases unmatched: 13. The germline gives CDR1 SEHNR, CDR2 FQNEAQ (reference sequence). The CDR3 has 16 residues. DNA for the CDR3: TGTGCCAGCAGCCTATGGGACAGGGATTCTAGAGATGGCTACACCTTC. Amino acids: CASSLWDRDSRDGYTF.

This clonotype was detected only a few times. The rearrangement uses TRBV5-1 and TRBJ1-1, with 8 bases that match TRBD1. Germline-derived CDR1 and CDR2 are SGHRS and YFSETQ. J was trimmed by 5 bases and V by 4 bases; bases with no gene match: 10. CDR3 length equals 15 residues. Written as DNA, the CDR3 is TGCGCCAGCAGCCACGGACAGGGCGGAGGTACTGAAGCTTTCTTT. It is translated as CASSHGQGGGTEAFF.

In this sample, this clonotype turned up many times. The rearrangement uses TRBV6-1 and TRBJ2-1; tentative D call: TRBD2 (7 bases). CDR3 length: 13 residues. With 10 bases removed from V and 9 bases from J, the gap between germline ends came to 19 bases. The germline V gene encodes CDR1 MNHNS and CDR2 SASEGT. The CDR3 region is CAIDLGGLGEQFF. CDR3 DNA: TGTGCCATCGACCTGGGGGGGCTGGGTGAGCAGTTCTTC.

Details on this clonotype: A much larger clone lies a single base off, so this may be a read error. V gene TRBV7-2 combines with J gene TRBJ2-7; D may be TRBD1 or TRBD2 (5 bases each). CDR1 is SGHTA and CDR2 is FQGNSA in the germline V gene. The ends were cut back, 6 bases at V and 3 bases at J, with 21 bases in the middle. This CDR3 is 16 amino acids long. In DNA form, the CDR3 reads TGTGCCAGCAGTCCAACGACGGGGCCCCTCCACTACGAGCAGTACTTC. It translates to CASSPTTGPLHYEQYF.

This clonotype showed up many times. The chain uses TRBV6-1 and TRBJ1-6; 9 bases agree with TRBD1. Germline V gives CDR1 MNHNS, CDR2 SASEGT. V dropped 6 bases and J dropped 0; count of bases not matched to a gene: 12. This CDR3 contains 19 residues. The CDR3 nucleotides read TGTGCCAGCAGCCCCCTCTTGGGACAGGGAAGCTCCTATAATTCACCCCTCCACTTT. Encoded protein: CASSPLLGQGSSYNSPLHF.

In its sample, this clonotype was seen many times. The chain combines TRBV7-9 with TRBJ2-3; the D is unclear. Germline V lookup: CDR1 SEHNR, CDR2 FQNEAQ (reference sequence). This CDR3 is 14 amino acids long. Trimming removed 5 bases from V and 0 bases from J, with 9 bases in between. CDR3 region: CASSDPSSTDTQYF. The CDR3 DNA follows: TGTGCCAGCAGCGATCCATCTAGCACAGATACGCAGTATTTT.

In this sample, this clonotype turned up many times. The rearrangement joins TRBV6-1 to TRBJ2-7; 9 nucleotides align to TRBD1. CDR3 length: 15 residues. CDR1 is MNHNS, CDR2 SASEGT, per germline. J gave up 4 bases and V 6 bases, and 10 bases lay outside the gene matches. As DNA, the CDR3 is TGTGCCAGCAGCAATCAGGACAGGGGTGATTACGAGCAGTACTTC. Residues: CASSNQDRGDYEQYF.

The chain is built from TRBV19 and TRBJ1-5; D uncertain. Germline CDR1 and CDR2: LNHDA and SQIVND (reference sequence). The ends were cut back, 10 bases at V and 4 bases at J, with 20 bases in the middle. This CDR3 contains 15 residues. CDR3 in amino acids: CATQFRADENQPQHF. DNA for the CDR3: TGTGCCACCCAGTTCAGAGCAGACGAGAATCAGCCCCAGCATTTT. The full variable domain, completed using reference TRBV19 and TRBJ1-5, is DGGITQSPKYLFRKEGQNVTLSCEQNLNHDAMYWYRQDPGQGLRLIYYSQIVNDFQKGDIAEGYSVSREKKESFPLTVTSAQKNPTAFYLCATQFRADENQPQHFGDGTRLSIL.

The genes are TRBV19 and TRBJ1-1; 12 positions agree with TRBD1. The CDR3 has 17 residues. The J segment lost 3 bases and the V segment lost 7 bases, leaving 12 bases of the junction unmatched. Germline CDR1 is LNHDA and CDR2 is SQIVND (reference sequence). The CDR3 DNA reads as TGTGCCAGTACCAATGAGGGACAGGGGGCTTTAGACACTGAAGCTTTCTTT. Its protein product is CASTNEGQGALDTEAFF.

This clonotype came up many times. This CDR3 reads CASSYRTGTYEQYF. The CDR3 DNA is TGTGCCAGCAGTTATCGGACAGGGACCTACGAGCAGTACTTC. The chain uses TRBV6-5 and TRBJ2-7; 8 nucleotides agree with TRBD1. The CDR3 contains 14 residues. Per the germline V gene, CDR1 is MNHEY and CDR2 is SVGAGI. The ends lost 3 bases at V and 2 bases at J; junction bases unmatched: 3.

This clonotype was picked up many times. The chain couples TRBV5-8 to TRBJ1-1, with D possibly being TRBD1 (6 bases). CDR1 and CDR2 (germline): SGHTS, YDEGEE. The CDR3 extends over 13 amino acids. Trimming removed 6 bases from V and 2 bases from J, with 11 bases in between. The CDR3 is CASTGQYNTEAFF. The CDR3 DNA sequence: TGTGCCAGCACCGGACAGTACAACACTGAAGCTTTCTTT.

This clonotype has at least ten counts. The chain joins TRBV28 to TRBJ2-1, with D perhaps matching TRBD1 (6 bases). The CDR3 extends over 14 amino acids. The germline CDR1 and CDR2 sequences are MDHEN and SYDVKM. The germline V and J ends were trimmed by 7 bases and 0 bases, with 10 bases remaining between them. This CDR3 reads CASTRQVSYNEQFF. The CDR3 bases are TGTGCCAGCACACGACAGGTCTCCTACAATGAGCAGTTCTTC. The full variable domain, rest sourced from reference TRBV28 and TRBJ2-1, is DVKVTQSSRYLVKRTGEKVFLECVQDMDHENMFWYRQDPGLGLRLIYFSYDVKMKEKGDIPEGYSVSREKKERFSLILESASTNQTSMYLCASTRQVSYNEQFFGPGTRLTVL.

CDR3 coding DNA: TGCGCCAGCAGCCAAGATTTGGACAGGGGGGGCAATGAGCAGTTCTTC. Protein sequence: CASSQDLDRGGNEQFF. The chain is built from TRBV4-3 and TRBJ2-1; 10 bases are a match to TRBD1. The length of the CDR3 is 16 residues. V lost 0 bases and J lost 6; bases outside the gene matches: 5. The germline V gene has CDR1 LGHNA and CDR2 YSLEER.

A few counts support this clonotype. J is TRBJ1-3 and V is TRBV7-2, with D possibly TRBD1 on 5 matching bases. Germline values: CDR1 SGHTA, CDR2 FQGNSA. V was cut by 5 bases and J by 2 bases, with 13 bases left in between. This CDR3 has 15 amino acids. The CDR3, as DNA: TGTGCCAGCAGCAGCGACAGTTTCCCTGGAAACACCATATATTTT. As protein: CASSSDSFPGNTIYF.

Concerning this clonotype itself: A read error may be the cause here, since a much bigger clone is one base away. The rearrangement joins TRBV11-2 to TRBJ2-3; 7 nucleotides match TRBD1. CDR3 length: 14 residues. From germline, CDR1 is SGHAT and CDR2 FQNNGV. V lost 7 bases and J lost 3; bases outside the gene matches: 7. CDR3 sequence reads: CASNPDRITDTQYF. CDR3 DNA: TGTGCCAGCAACCCGGACAGGATTACAGATACGCAGTATTTT.

At least ten counts were recorded for this clonotype. The chain combines TRBV5-8 with TRBJ2-1; no clear D. Trimming pared 1 base from V and 2 bases from J, leaving 10 bases between. The CDR3 runs 15 residues. Germline CDR1 is SGHTS and CDR2 is YDEGEE. CDR3 nucleotide sequence: TGTGCCAGCAGCTTGTTAGGGAAAGCCTACAATGAGCAGTTCTTC. Translated, it gives CASSLLGKAYNEQFF.

This clonotype was picked up a small number of times. V and J are TRBV27 and TRBJ1-6; D is undetermined. CDR3 size: 13 residues. Germline loops: CDR1 MNHEY, CDR2 SMNVEV (reference sequence). Trimming removed 1 base from V and 5 bases from J, with 3 bases in between. This chain's CDR3 is CASSLYHNSPLHF. The CDR3 DNA reads TGTGCCAGCAGTTTATACCATAATTCACCCCTCCACTTT.

The chain combines TRBV6-1 with TRBJ2-3, with D hard to call. The CDR3 covers 13 residues. Germline V gene lookup returns CDR1 MNHNS and CDR2 SASEGT. V lost 7 bases, J lost 2 bases, and 10 bases lay in between. The CDR3 DNA sequence: TGTGCCAGCAAGGAACGGAACACAGATACGCAGTATTTT. Amino acid sequence: CASKERNTDTQYF.

The rearrangement joins TRBV19 to TRBJ2-1, with 10 nucleotides matching TRBD1. The CDR3 is made up of 15 amino acids. The germline gives CDR1 LNHDA, CDR2 SQIVND (reference sequence). V lost 6 bases and J lost 7; bases outside the gene matches: 9. The CDR3 nucleotides are TGTGCCAGTAGCGCCAACGACAGGGGGCGAAATGAGCAGTTCTTC. This encodes CASSANDRGRNEQFF.

This clonotype was observed many times. The chain couples TRBV12-5 to TRBJ2-5, with D possibly TRBD1 on 6 matching bases. Trimming stripped 1 base from V and 2 bases from J, with 11 bases between. Germline V gene data show CDR1 as LGHNT and CDR2 as FRNRAP. This CDR3 contains 15 residues. CDR3 region: CASGLGRTVQETQYF. CDR3 nucleotides: TGTGCTAGTGGTTTGGGGCGGACAGTTCAAGAGACCCAGTACTTC.

This clonotype turned up a few times. The chain joins TRBV5-6 to TRBJ2-7; 7 bases map to TRBD1. The CDR3 sequence is 13 residues long. Germline trimming cut 4 bases from V and 5 bases from J; bases unmatched to any gene: 6. Germline lookup yields CDR1 SGHDT and CDR2 YYEEEE. CDR3 DNA: TGTGCCAGCAGCCTGACAGGGTCCCACGAGCAGTACTTC. Translated: CASSLTGSHEQYF.

The rearrangement joins TRBV12-3 or TRBV12-4 to TRBJ1-6; 9 bases match TRBD1. CDR3 length: 15 amino acids. Unmatched junction bases numbered 10, after V lost 6 bases and J lost 10 bases. The CDR3 DNA follows: TGTGCCAGCAGCCCGGGACAGGGAAGGGGATCACCCCTCCACTTT. Protein: CASSPGQGRGSPLHF.

This clonotype came up a few times. V is TRBV24-1 and J is TRBJ2-2; TRBD2 is a possible D gene (5 bases). CDR1 and CDR2 from the germline V gene are KGHDR and SFDVKD. The ends were cut back, 4 bases at V and 6 bases at J, with 20 bases in the middle. The CDR3 sequence is 17 residues long. In nucleotides, the CDR3 is TGTGCCACCAGTGACCAACGGCCCGGGGTTAGGGCCGGGGAGCTGTTTTTT. Translation gives CATSDQRPGVRAGELFF.

The chain links TRBV27 to TRBJ1-2, with D perhaps matching TRBD1 (5 bases). The CDR3 has 13 amino acids. The germline gives CDR1 MNHEY, CDR2 SMNVEV (reference sequence). Trimming shortened V by 3 bases and J by 5 bases, and 10 bases separated the two germline ends. The CDR3 is CASSFGGVYGYTF. In DNA, the CDR3 is TGTGCCAGCAGTTTCGGGGGGGTGTATGGCTACACCTTC.

V usage is TRBV3-1 and J usage is TRBJ2-5; no reliable D call. Germline CDR1 reads LGHDT; CDR2 reads YNNKEL (reference sequence). V was trimmed by 7 bases and J by 5 bases, leaving 8 bases between them. The CDR3 totals 11 residues. This CDR3 is CASTGLETQYF. CDR3 DNA sequence: TGTGCCAGCACCGGTTTGGAGACCCAGTACTTC.